These 2 T cell receptor beta chains were all obtained from the same sample, sequenced in a study of patients and donors after allogeneic stem cell transplantation. From the RT-PCR reads, TCRdb called clonotypes with MiXCR, one entry per CDR3 protein. The sample lists about a million distinct CDR3 sequences; approximately 19% were seen once. What was sequenced was blood, either unsorted or a sorted T cell fraction (not recorded which). These receptors came from a human donor who was either an allogeneic HSCT recipient or a stem cell or donor lymphocyte infusion donor (not recorded which). It is not recorded whose cells these are; they may come from a transplant donor.

This chain links TRBV27 with TRBJ2-7; TRBD1 aligns across 7 bases. The CDR3 extends over 15 amino acids. The trim removed 2 bases at V and 3 bases at J, leaving 7 bases unmatched. Per germline, CDR1 MNHEY and CDR2 SMNVEV (reference sequence). The CDR3 loop reads CASSLLGQQYYEQYF. The CDR3 nucleotides are TGTGCCAGCAGTTTACTGGGACAGCAGTACTACGAGCAGTACTTC.

This clonotype has more than one count but fewer than ten. The V gene is TRBV20-1, the J gene TRBJ1-1; D gene unclear. V gave up 0 bases and J gave up 0 bases, with 8 bases separating them. The CDR3 sequence is 14 residues long. Germline CDR1 reads DFQATT; CDR2 reads SNEGSKA (reference sequence). The CDR3 DNA follows: TGCAGTGCTAGAGATCTCGTATTGAACACTGAAGCTTTCTTT. It is translated as CSARDLVLNTEAFF.